These T cell receptor beta chains were read from a single sample in a study of cytomegalovirus exposure and HLA in healthy donors. The data were produced by immunoSEQ multiplex PCR, yet TCRdb's version contains in-frame clones alone and is incomplete. The sample lists 180,000 or so clones, 75% to 80% occurring once. The sequenced sample was PBMCs. The receptors were sampled from a man aged 40-50 years in good health and CMV-seropositive. CDR3s include the opening cysteine and the closing phenylalanine or tryptophan. The D gene is left open where the match is weak. The size of a clone is reported for some rows only, either as once, few or many, or as a class for expanded clones.

D gene: -; J gene: TRBJ2-3; clone size: -; V gene: TRBV5-1; CDR3 DNA: TGCGCCAGCAGCCCTAGCGTCCCCCCAGATACGCAGTATTTT; CDR3 protein: CASSPSVPPDTQYF
D gene: -; J gene: TRBJ2-1; clone size: few; V gene: TRBV9; CDR3 DNA: TGTGCCAGCAGGCGGGGGCCCTTGGAAGAGCAGTTCTTC; CDR3 protein: CASRRGPLEEQFF
D gene: TRBD2; J gene: TRBJ2-1; clone size: -; V gene: TRBV4-1; CDR3 DNA: TGCGCCAGCAGCCAAGAGACTAGCGGGAATACTGAGCAGTTCTTC; CDR3 protein: CASSQETSGNTEQFF
D gene: -; J gene: TRBJ2-5; clone size: once; V gene: TRBV10-3; CDR3 DNA: TGTGCCATGGGCGGGGTCCAAGAGACCCAGTACTTC; CDR3 protein: CAMGGVQETQYF
D gene: -; J gene: TRBJ1-2; clone size: -; V gene: TRBV19; CDR3 DNA: TGTGCCAGTAGTAAGAAGACCGGGAATCCCCCTGAAAACGATGGCTACACCTTC; CDR3 protein: CASSKKTGNPPENDGYTF
D gene: -; J gene: TRBJ2-1; clone size: -; V gene: TRBV5-1; CDR3 DNA: TGCGCCAGCAGCTTGGGACAGGTGGGGGATGAGCAGTTCTTC; CDR3 protein: CASSLGQVGDEQFF
D gene: -; J gene: TRBJ2-3; clone size: -; V gene: TRBV29-1; CDR3 DNA: TGCAGCGTGCTCAATCCTAGCAGTACGCAGTATTTT; CDR3 protein: CSVLNPSSTQYF
D gene: TRBD1; J gene: TRBJ1-1; clone size: -; V gene: TRBV11-3; CDR3 DNA: TGTGCCAGCAGCGTTGGACTAGGGACAGGGAACACTGAAGCTTTCTTT; CDR3 protein: CASSVGLGTGNTEAFF
D gene: -; J gene: TRBJ2-3; clone size: -; V gene: TRBV5-1; CDR3 DNA: TGCGCCAGCAGCCCACTAGGCACAGATACGCAGTATTTT; CDR3 protein: CASSPLGTDTQYF
D gene: -; J gene: TRBJ2-5; clone size: -; V gene: TRBV29-1; CDR3 DNA: TGCAGCGGGGGGGACCAAGAGACCCAGTACTTC; CDR3 protein: CSGGDQETQYF